These T cell receptor beta chains were read from a single sample in a study of CD8+CD57+ T cells in acquired aplastic anemia. TCRdb passed the reads through MiXCR, listing each CDR3 protein once. The profile shows 95,000 to 150,000 distinct CDR3 sequences, about 40% of them singletons. Material: sorted CD4+, CD8+, or CD8+CD57+ T cells (not recorded which) from PBMCs. The receptors were sampled from a human donor with aplastic anemia. Both conserved end residues are part of each CDR3. Fields, in order: clone size, J gene, V gene, CDR3 protein. Clone size is given for some rows only: seen once, a few or many times, or a class if the clone is expanded.

size: -
J: TRBJ1-2
V: TRBV19
CDR3: CASSTLNYGYTF

size: few
J: TRBJ1-5
V: TRBV5-6
CDR3: CASYLWRGGQGGQPQHF

size: -
J: TRBJ2-3
V: TRBV10-1
CDR3: CASIQGASDTQYF

size: few
J: TRBJ2-7
V: TRBV9
CDR3: CASSARTGWNPYEQYF

size: -
J: TRBJ1-5
V: TRBV7-7
CDR3: CARLRQGTNQPQHF

size: -
J: TRBJ1-3
V: TRBV5-1
CDR3: CASSPGGLLSGNTIYF

size: -
J: TRBJ2-7
V: TRBV13
CDR3: CASSRGQVSSYEQYF

size: many
J: TRBJ2-1
V: TRBV6-5
CDR3: CASSPWGEQFF

size: -
J: TRBJ2-7
V: TRBV6-1
CDR3: CASSRPGQGTYEQYF

size: many
J: TRBJ2-1
V: TRBV10-3
CDR3: CAISGTPSGGRSYNEQFF

size: -
J: TRBJ1-2
V: TRBV19
CDR3: CACSSGNYGYTF